The following is a T cell receptor (beta chain) sequence with its context. The antigen is undetermined. Germline V gene data show CDR1 as SGHVS and CDR2 as FNYEAQ. The V end was cut by 5 bases, the J end by 4 bases, with 9 bases between. The CDR3 spans 13 residues. Carried by the TCR beta cDNA libraries were unique molecular identifiers. From the PCR reads, TCRdb called clonotypes with MiXCR, one entry per CDR3 protein. The sample yields approximately 630,000 distinct CDR3 sequences, approximately 59% seen once. This record belongs to a study of post-analysis software for immune sequencing data. About the research overall: Relapsing-remitting, secondary progressive and progressive-relapsing courses of multiple sclerosis were included.

Study outcomes and limitations: Normalized Chao1 diversity in multiple sclerosis patients fell significantly below that of controls. TRBV5-6, TRBV5-1 and TRBV20-1 were among several TRBV segments more frequent in patients than controls.

This chain joins TRBV7-6 and TRBJ1-5; D uncertain. The source is a girl aged 2-10 years with multiple sclerosis. Material: blood. DNA for the CDR3: TGTGCCAGCAGCCGTGACACAAATCAGCCCCAGCATTTT. Protein sequence: CASSRDTNQPQHF.